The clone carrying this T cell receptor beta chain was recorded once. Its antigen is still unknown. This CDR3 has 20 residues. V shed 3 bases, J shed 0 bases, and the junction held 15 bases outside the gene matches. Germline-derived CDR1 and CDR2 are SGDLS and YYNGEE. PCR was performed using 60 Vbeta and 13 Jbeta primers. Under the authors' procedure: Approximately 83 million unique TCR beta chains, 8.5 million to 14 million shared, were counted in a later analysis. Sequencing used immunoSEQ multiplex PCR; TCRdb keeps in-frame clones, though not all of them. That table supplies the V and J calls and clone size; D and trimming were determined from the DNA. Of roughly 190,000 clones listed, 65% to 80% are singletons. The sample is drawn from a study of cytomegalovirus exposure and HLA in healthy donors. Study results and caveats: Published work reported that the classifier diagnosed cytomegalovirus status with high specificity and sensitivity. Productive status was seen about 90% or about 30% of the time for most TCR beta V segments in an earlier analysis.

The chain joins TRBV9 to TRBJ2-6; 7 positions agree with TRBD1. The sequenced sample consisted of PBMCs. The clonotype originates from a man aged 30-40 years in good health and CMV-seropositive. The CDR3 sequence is CASSAPSGGQPISGANVLTF. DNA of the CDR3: TGTGCCAGCAGCGCGCCCAGTGGGGGACAGCCCATCTCTGGGGCCAACGTCCTGACTTTC.